This T cell receptor (beta chain) was identified during a study of chronic HIV infection and antiretroviral therapy. A single record per CDR3 protein comes from TCRdb applying MiXCR to the 5' RACE reads. This table holds roughly 39,000 distinct CDR3 sequences, roughly 8% found once. The CDR3 is 15 amino acids. V dropped 7 bases and J dropped 0 bases, with 14 bases sitting between them. Germline V gene data show CDR1 as SGHRS and CDR2 as YFSETQ. This clonotype was detected many times. The source of this sequence is an adult who had HIV and had not received antiretroviral therapy, or was an uninfected healthy control (not recorded which). The chain joins TRBV5-1 to TRBJ2-1, with D possibly being TRBD2 (6 bases). Specimen: peripheral blood. The CDR3 sequence is CASSLRDFSYNEQFF. CDR3 in DNA: TGCGCCAGCTCTCTCCGGGACTTCTCCTACAATGAGCAGTTCTTC.